A single sample gave rise to the 18 T cell receptor beta chains below, sequenced in a study of blood T cell repertoires in COVID-19. Repertoires were generated with immunoSEQ multiplex PCR, while TCRdb's copy carries only in-frame clones and drops some. The sample carries around 200,000 clones, about nine tenths recorded once. Sample: peripheral blood. These receptors all stem from a man in his forties or fifties with acute or convalescent COVID-19.

This rearrangement joins TRBV19 to TRBJ1-6, with D unclear. The CDR3 covers 13 residues. Germline V gene sequence: CDR1 LNHDA, CDR2 SQIVND (reference sequence). Trimming left V 10 bases short and J 2 bases short, with 9 bases between. The chain's CDR3 is CATQNTYNSPLHF. In DNA, the CDR3 is TGTGCCACCCAAAACACCTATAATTCACCCCTCCACTTT.

V gene TRBV7-9 combines with J gene TRBJ2-1, with 13 bases lining up with TRBD2. Germline assignment: CDR1 SEHNR and CDR2 FQNEAQ (reference sequence). This CDR3 has 12 amino acids. V dropped 5 bases and J dropped 14; count of bases not matched to a gene: 3. CDR3 sequence (DNA): TGTGCCAGCAGCGAAACTAGCGGGGGGGAGTTCTTC. It specifies CASSETSGGEFF.

This chain links TRBV5-1 with TRBJ2-3; D is unclear. The CDR3 has 15 amino acids. The germline CDR1 and CDR2 sequences are SGHRS and YFSETQ. Trimming removed 0 bases from V and 0 bases from J, with 8 bases in between. CDR3 bases: TGCGCCAGCAGCTTGGTGGCGGCAAGCACAGATACGCAGTATTTT. This codes for CASSLVAASTDTQYF.

This rearrangement joins TRBV9 to TRBJ2-5, with TRBD2 matching 11 bases. Germline V gene data show CDR1 as SGDLS and CDR2 as YYNGEE. The CDR3 contains 16 residues. J was trimmed by 6 bases and V by 3 bases; bases with no gene match: 10. CDR3 amino acids: CASSESYSGGAKTQYF. In nucleotides, the CDR3 is TGTGCCAGCAGCGAGTCATATAGCGGGGGGGCAAAGACCCAGTACTTC.

This sequence joins TRBV9 and TRBJ2-1, with D perhaps TRBD1 (5 bases). Germline V gene lookup returns CDR1 SGDLS and CDR2 YYNGEE. The CDR3 covers 13 residues. V dropped 0 bases and J dropped 10 bases, with 11 bases sitting between them. CDR3 sequence reads: CASSVGVAGEQFF. In DNA, the CDR3 is TGTGCCAGCAGCGTAGGAGTAGCAGGGGAGCAGTTCTTC.

The V call is TRBV7-2, the J call TRBJ2-7, with 10 bases fitting TRBD1. V lost 4 bases, J lost 12 bases, and 12 bases stayed unmatched. CDR1 SGHTA and CDR2 FQGNSA come from the germline V gene. CDR3 length: 14 residues. The CDR3 sequence is CASSYGTGAPHPYF. In nucleotides, the CDR3 is TGTGCCAGCAGCTACGGGACAGGGGCCCCCCATCCGTACTTC.

This chain connects TRBV4-2 to TRBJ2-3; D ambiguous. This CDR3 contains 14 residues. The germline V gene has CDR1 LGHNA and CDR2 YNFKEQ. Trimming pared 4 bases from V and 2 bases from J, leaving 10 bases between. CDR3 DNA: TGTGCCAGCAGCCCAACTACCTCCACAGATACGCAGTATTTT. Protein product: CASSPTTSTDTQYF.

The V gene is TRBV13, the J gene TRBJ2-1; 8 nucleotides line up with TRBD2. The V and J ends lost 8 bases and 0 bases, in that order; junction bases with no gene match: 12. From germline, CDR1 is PRHDT and CDR2 FYEKMQ (reference sequence). The CDR3 sequence is 17 residues long. The CDR3 region has the DNA TGTGCCAGCGGCCCTACCGGGGGGGGGCCCTCCTACAATGAGCAGTTCTTC. Translated, it gives CASGPTGGGPSYNEQFF.

This rearrangement joins TRBV2 to TRBJ2-7; D unresolved. The ends were cut back, 2 bases at V and 2 bases at J, with 10 bases in the middle. This CDR3 comprises 14 residues. Germline lookup yields CDR1 SNHLY and CDR2 FYNNEI. CDR3 bases: TGTGCCAGCAGTGAACCCGTGGAGCCCTACGAGCAGTACTTC. This codes for CASSEPVEPYEQYF. The whole variable domain, filled in from reference TRBV2 and TRBJ2-7, reads EPEVTQTPSHQVTQMGQEVILRCVPISNHLYFYWYRQILGQKVEFLVSFYNNEISEKSEIFDDQFSVERPDGSNFTLKIRSTKLEDSAMYFCASSEPVEPYEQYFGPGTRLTVT.

This chain connects TRBV7-9 to TRBJ1-2; TRBD1 might be the D (5 bases). V lost 5 bases and J lost 4, with 20 bases in between. This CDR3 has 16 amino acids. Looked up from germline, CDR1 is SEHNR and CDR2 is FQNEAQ (reference sequence). The CDR3 DNA reads TGTGCCAGCAGCGCCCGAATAGGGGCAGGCCCCTATGGCTACACCTTC. This codes for CASSARIGAGPYGYTF.

The J gene is TRBJ2-1, the V gene TRBV9; TRBD1 matches at 7 bases. J lost 4 bases, V lost 1 base, and 5 bases had no gene match. CDR3 size: 15 residues. CDR1 is SGDLS and CDR2 is YYNGEE in the germline V gene. CDR3: CASSVTGQLYNEQFF. CDR3 nucleotides: TGTGCCAGCAGCGTAACGGGACAGCTTTACAATGAGCAGTTCTTC.

The chain recombines TRBV6-5 with TRBJ2-1; 9 positions agree with TRBD2. The V and J ends lost 2 bases and 3 bases, in that order; junction bases with no gene match: 2. This CDR3 is 15 amino acids long. Per the germline V gene, CDR1 is MNHEY and CDR2 is SVGAGI. This CDR3 reads CASSYERGDYNEQFF. The CDR3 DNA is TGTGCCAGCAGTTACGAGCGGGGGGACTACAATGAGCAGTTCTTC.

The chain has TRBV5-1 and TRBJ2-3, with 7 positions matching TRBD2. CDR1 is SGHRS and CDR2 is YFSETQ in the germline V gene. The V segment lost 4 bases and the J segment 0 bases; nucleotides outside the gene matches: 5. The CDR3 sequence is 15 residues long. CDR3 bases: TGCGCCAGCAGCGGACGGGGGGTGAGCACAGATACGCAGTATTTT. Protein sequence: CASSGRGVSTDTQYF.

This chain connects TRBV6-2 or TRBV6-3 to TRBJ2-5; weak D call: TRBD1 (6 bases). This CDR3 comprises 14 residues. In germline, CDR1 is MNHEY, CDR2 SVGEGT. V lost 0 bases to trimming and J lost 4 bases, with 9 bases between them. The CDR3 bases are TGTGCCAGCAGTTACTCCCCAGGGGTAGAGACCCAGTACTTC. Translation: CASSYSPGVETQYF.

This chain joins TRBV10-1 and TRBJ2-7, with TRBD1 matching over 8 bases. This CDR3 region has 14 residues. CDR1 and CDR2 (germline): WNHNN, SYGVQD (reference sequence). With V trimmed by 1 base and J by 6 bases, 5 bases remained unmatched. This CDR3 is CASSELAGGAEQYF. The CDR3 DNA reads as TGCGCCAGCAGTGAGTTGGCAGGGGGCGCCGAGCAGTACTTC.

The chain combines TRBV5-4 with TRBJ2-2; D uncertain. The CDR3 runs to 15 residues. Germline V gene sequence: CDR1 SGHNT, CDR2 YYREEE (reference sequence). The V gene lost 0 bases and the J gene lost 0 bases, with 6 bases spanning the gap. The CDR3 sequence is CASSLEQANTGELFF. The CDR3 DNA is TGTGCCAGCAGCTTGGAGCAGGCGAACACCGGGGAGCTGTTTTTT.

V usage is TRBV3-1 (or the pseudogene TRBV3-2) and J usage is TRBJ2-5; TRBD2 agrees at 10 bases. J gave up 9 bases and V 3 bases, and 10 bases lay outside the gene matches. Germline V gives CDR1 LGHDT, CDR2 YNNKEL (reference sequence). This CDR3 has 15 amino acids. The CDR3 DNA sequence: TGTGCCAGCAGCCAGGCCACTAGCGGGGCCCTGGCCCAGTACTTC. It specifies CASSQATSGALAQYF.

On this clone itself: This CDR3 is also generated by other DNA sequences in the sample. The chain has TRBV12-3 or TRBV12-4 and TRBJ1-5; D ambiguous. The CDR3 sequence is 13 residues long. V was trimmed by 3 bases and J by 4 bases, leaving 7 bases between them. The CDR3 nucleotides are TGTGCCAGCAGTTTCGGAGGGAATCAGCCCCAGCATTTT. This gives the protein CASSFGGNQPQHF.